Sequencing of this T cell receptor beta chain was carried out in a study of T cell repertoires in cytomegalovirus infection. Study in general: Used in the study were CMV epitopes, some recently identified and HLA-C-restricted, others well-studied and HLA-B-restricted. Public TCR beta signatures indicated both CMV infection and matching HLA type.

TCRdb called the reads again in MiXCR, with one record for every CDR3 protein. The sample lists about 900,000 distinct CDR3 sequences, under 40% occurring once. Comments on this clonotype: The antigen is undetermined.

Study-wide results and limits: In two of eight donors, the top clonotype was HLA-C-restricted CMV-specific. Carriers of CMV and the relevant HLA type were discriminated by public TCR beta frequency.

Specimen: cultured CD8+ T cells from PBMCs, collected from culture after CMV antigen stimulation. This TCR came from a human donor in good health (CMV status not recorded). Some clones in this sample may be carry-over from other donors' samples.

CDR3 coding DNA: TGTGCCAGCAGTTCGTACCGGGACAGGGACACTGAAGCTTTCTTT. Protein sequence: CASSSYRDRDTEAFF. The genes are TRBV27 and TRBJ1-1; TRBD1 matches 9 bases. V dropped 4 bases and J dropped 3; count of bases not matched to a gene: 6. The CDR3 runs to 15 residues. Germline CDR1 reads MNHEY; CDR2 reads SMNVEV (reference sequence).